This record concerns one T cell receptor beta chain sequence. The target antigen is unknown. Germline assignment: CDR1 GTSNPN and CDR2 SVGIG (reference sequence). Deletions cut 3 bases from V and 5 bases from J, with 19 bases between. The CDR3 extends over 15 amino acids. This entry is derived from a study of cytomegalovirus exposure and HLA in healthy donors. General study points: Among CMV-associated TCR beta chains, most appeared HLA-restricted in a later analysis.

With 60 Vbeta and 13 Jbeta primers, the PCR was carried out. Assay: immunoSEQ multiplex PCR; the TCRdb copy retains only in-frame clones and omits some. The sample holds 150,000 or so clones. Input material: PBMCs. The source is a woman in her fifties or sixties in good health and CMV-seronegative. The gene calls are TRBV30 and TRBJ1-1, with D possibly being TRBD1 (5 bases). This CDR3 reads CAWRLSRGGWTEAFF. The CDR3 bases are TGTGCCTGGAGATTGTCGAGGGGAGGGTGGACTGAAGCTTTCTTT.